One sample yielded the 24 T cell receptor beta chains listed below, sequenced in a study of spatial heterogeneity in lung cancer. These TCRs are of unknown antigen specificity. Regarding time point: sample taken at primary tumor resection. MiXCR, applied by TCRdb to the 5' RACE reads, yields one record per CDR3 protein. The sample carries about 13,000 distinct CDR3 sequences, roughly 4.6% recorded once. Broader study findings: The number of expanded tumor alpha and beta chains correlated with mutation number.

The material sequenced was lung tumor tissue, taken at surgery. The origin of the receptors is a male donor with early-stage non-small cell lung cancer.

This clonotype has just a few counts. Being off target in a library aimed at alpha chains, this beta chain has a size of little meaning. This chain connects TRBV28 to TRBJ1-1; possibly TRBD1 for D (5 bases). The V end was cut by 6 bases, the J end by 5 bases, with 22 bases between. Germline V gene data show CDR1 as MDHEN and CDR2 as SYDVKM. The CDR3 spans 16 residues. The CDR3 spells CASRPTTGTRDTEAFF. For the CDR3, the DNA is TGTGCCAGCAGACCCACTACCGGGACGCGGGATACTGAAGCTTTCTTT.

Many counts were recorded for this clonotype. This beta chain is off target for a library built for alpha chains, so its abundance means little. The chain combines TRBV7-8 with TRBJ1-2; D is ambiguous. CDR1 is SGHVS and CDR2 is FQNEAQ in the germline V gene. Trimming stripped 1 base from V and 4 bases from J, with 16 bases between. The CDR3 consists of 16 residues. The chain's CDR3 is CASSLVGGRPFYGYTF. CDR3 bases: TGTGCCAGCAGCTTAGTTGGTGGCAGGCCCTTCTATGGCTACACCTTC. Drawing the rest from reference TRBV7-8 and TRBJ1-2, the complete variable domain is GAGVSQSPRYKVAKRGQDVALRCDPISGHVSLFWYQQALGQGPEFLTYFQNEAQLDKSGLPSDRFFAERPEGSVSTLKIQRTQQEDSAVYLCASSLVGGRPFYGYTFGSGTRLTVV.

Concerning this clonotype: This beta chain is a stray read from a library made for alpha chains; its abundance is not meaningful. The chain joins TRBV12-3 or TRBV12-4 to TRBJ1-6, with 7 bases aligning to TRBD1. The CDR3 has 13 amino acids. V lost 5 bases, J lost 7 bases, and 2 bases stayed unmatched. CDR3 nucleotides: TGTGCCAGCAGTCGACAGGGAAATTCACCCCTCCACTTT. Amino acids: CASSRQGNSPLHF.

This clonotype was recorded at least ten times. Since the library was made to target alpha chains, this beta chain is a stray read and its abundance is not meaningful. The chain carries TRBV11-1 and TRBJ1-1; D call uncertain. The germline V gene has CDR1 SGHAT and CDR2 FQDESV (reference sequence). This CDR3 has 19 residues. Trimming took 2 bases from V and 2 from J, leaving 24 bases between them. The CDR3 sequence: CASSLIGTAAGRANTEAFF. The CDR3, as DNA: TGTGCCAGCAGCTTAATTGGCACAGCTGCTGGGCGTGCTAACACTGAAGCTTTCTTT.

This clonotype was seen repeatedly, ten times or more. Since it is a stray read in a library aimed at alpha chains, this beta chain has a size that is not meaningful. The chain is built from TRBV9 and TRBJ2-2; 10 positions agree with TRBD1. Germline CDR1 is SGDLS and CDR2 is YYNGEE. The junction had 6 bases not matched to a gene; V was cut back by 5 bases and J by 5 bases. The CDR3 contains 15 residues. The CDR3 DNA follows: TGTGCCAGCAGTTCCGGGACAGGGGTTACCGGGGAGCTGTTTTTT. Protein sequence: CASSSGTGVTGELFF.

This clonotype appeared many times. This beta chain slipped into a library made for alpha chains as a stray read, so its size is not meaningful. The chain is built from TRBV5-1 and TRBJ2-7, with D perhaps TRBD2 (5 bases). The germline V gene has CDR1 SGHRS and CDR2 YFSETQ. CDR3 length equals 14 residues. The V and J ends lost 0 bases and 3 bases respectively, with 10 bases between them. For the CDR3, the DNA is TGCGCCAGCAGCTTGGAGGGAGCCTACTACGAGCAGTACTTC. This codes for CASSLEGAYYEQYF. The complete variable domain, with remaining parts taken from reference TRBV5-1 and TRBJ2-7, reads KAGVTQTPRYLIKTRGQQVTLSCSPISGHRSVSWYQQTPGQGLQFLFEYFSETQRNKGNFPGRFSGRQFSNSRSEMNVSTLELGDSALYLCASSLEGAYYEQYFGPGTRLTVT.

Many counts were recorded for this clonotype. This beta chain is off target for a library built for alpha chains, so its abundance means little. The chain carries TRBV29-1 and TRBJ2-5; no reliable D call. The germline V and J ends were trimmed by 4 bases and 1 base, with 7 bases remaining between them. The V gene's germline CDR1 is SQVTM and CDR2 ANQGSEA. This CDR3 is 12 amino acids long. The CDR3, as DNA: TGCAGCGTTGTAACAGTCCAAGAGACCCAGTACTTC. Its protein is CSVVTVQETQYF.

This clonotype came up a few times. The library was built for alpha chains, so this beta chain is an off-target read and its size means little. CDR3 in amino acids: CSVRGNYGYTF. In DNA, the CDR3 is TGCAGCGTTCGGGGGAACTATGGCTACACCTTC. The chain couples TRBV29-1 to TRBJ1-2; TRBD1 might be the D (5 bases). Trimming pared 5 bases from V and 2 bases from J, leaving 6 bases between. The CDR3 is 11 residues long. Germline CDR1 is SQVTM and CDR2 is ANQGSEA.

This clonotype has ten or more counts. This beta chain came through as a stray read in a library set up for alpha chains, and its size says little. V and J are TRBV5-1 and TRBJ2-1, with D perhaps matching TRBD2 (5 bases). Germline CDR1 and CDR2: SGHRS and YFSETQ. V was shortened by 0 bases and J by 1 base, with 11 bases between the two germline ends. The CDR3 is made up of 16 amino acids. The CDR3 is CASSLGGLGSYNEQFF. The CDR3 DNA follows: TGCGCCAGCAGCTTGGGTGGACTGGGGTCCTACAATGAGCAGTTCTTC.

This clonotype was picked up many times. This beta chain turned up in a library designed for alpha chains; as an off-target read, its abundance says little. This chain links TRBV7-2 with TRBJ2-1; D perhaps matches TRBD1 (5 bases). Trimming cost V 8 bases and J 2 bases, with 13 bases left between them. This CDR3 has 14 amino acids. The germline CDR1 and CDR2 sequences are SGHTA and FQGNSA. The CDR3 sequence is CASEGVLPYNEQFF. The CDR3 DNA is TGTGCCAGCGAAGGGGTGTTACCCTACAATGAGCAGTTCTTC.

In regard to this clonotype: This beta chain appears as a stray read in a library generated for alpha chains; its size is not informative. The gene calls are TRBV7-6 and TRBJ2-1; 13 bases match TRBD2. This CDR3 has 21 residues. The germline gives CDR1 SGHVS, CDR2 FNYEAQ. Germline trimming cut 2 bases from V and 4 bases from J; bases unmatched to any gene: 17. The CDR3 sequence: CASSLWGSGLAGASGYNEQFF. The CDR3 nucleotides read TGTGCCAGCAGCTTATGGGGCTCCGGACTAGCGGGGGCCTCGGGTTACAATGAGCAGTTCTTC.

This clonotype has at least ten counts. Because this beta chain is a stray read in a library intended to capture alpha chains, its abundance should not be given much weight. The V call is TRBV7-2, the J call TRBJ2-5; D is uncertain. Germline CDR1 is SGHTA and CDR2 is FQGNSA. Trimming removed 2 bases from V and 5 bases from J, with 12 bases in between. The CDR3 extends over 14 amino acids. CDR3 bases: TGTGCCAGCAGCTTAAGGAAGGGTTCGGAGACCCAGTACTTC. It specifies CASSLRKGSETQYF.

This clonotype ranks as large. This beta chain is a stray read from a library made for alpha chains; its abundance is not meaningful. This chain links TRBV7-6 with TRBJ1-2, with a tentative D call TRBD1 (6 bases). CDR3 length: 14 residues. Trimming took off 5 bases at V and 9 bases at J, with 19 bases between the two ends. Germline V CDR1 and CDR2: SGHVS, FNYEAQ. CDR3 sequence reads: CASSPLLLGGRYTF. In nucleotides, the CDR3 is TGTGCCAGCAGCCCCCTGCTTTTGGGGGGCCGCTACACCTTC.

In the case of this clonotype: A single base separates this from a much larger clone, so it may be a read error. Found in a library prepared for alpha chains, this beta chain is an off-target read, and its abundance has little meaning. CDR3 in amino acids: CASSCLSRTEAFF. The CDR3 nucleotides read TGTGCCAGCAGTTGTCTGAGTCGCACTGAAGCTTTCTTT. The gene calls are TRBV6-2 or TRBV6-3 and TRBJ1-1; D remains unclear. CDR1 MNHEY and CDR2 SVGEGT come from the germline V gene. With 4 bases removed from V and 4 bases from J, the gap between germline ends came to 10 bases. There are 13 residues in the CDR3.

This clonotype rates as medium-sized. Since it is a stray read in a library aimed at alpha chains, this beta chain has a size that is not meaningful. The chain uses TRBV20-1 and TRBJ1-2; D not certain. CDR3 length: 11 residues. V was cut by 3 bases and J by 6 bases, with 8 bases left in between. Germline CDR1 and CDR2: DFQATT and SNEGSKA (reference sequence). This CDR3 reads CSASWGNGYTF. The CDR3 DNA sequence: TGCAGTGCTAGTTGGGGAAATGGCTACACCTTC.

This clonotype was detected ten times or more. The library was built for alpha chains, so this beta chain is an off-target read and its size means little. The chain couples TRBV29-1 to TRBJ2-5, with D unclear. The CDR3 consists of 12 residues. CDR1 and CDR2 from the germline V gene are SQVTM and ANQGSEA. V was trimmed by 7 bases and J by 5 bases, leaving 14 bases between them. Written as DNA, the CDR3 is TGCAGCGCCGGGTTAACCGGGGAGACCCAGTACTTC. It specifies CSAGLTGETQYF.

This clonotype was seen ten or more times. Since it is a stray read in a library aimed at alpha chains, this beta chain has a size that is not meaningful. The chain employs TRBV5-5 and TRBJ2-2; 10 bases match TRBD1. This CDR3 is built from 16 residues. Trimming at V came to 5 bases and at J to 4 bases, leaving 8 bases not matched to a gene. Germline-derived CDR1 and CDR2 are SGHKS and YYEKEE (reference sequence). The CDR3 region is CASSSGQGGVTGELFF. The CDR3 DNA reads as TGTGCCAGCAGTTCTGGACAGGGGGGAGTCACCGGGGAGCTGTTTTTT.

The sample holds many counts of this clonotype. This beta chain represents an off-target read in a library built for alpha chains; its size is of limited meaning. This sequence joins TRBV7-6 and TRBJ1-4; perhaps TRBD1 as D (5 bases). CDR3 size: 16 residues. The V gene's germline CDR1 is SGHVS and CDR2 FNYEAQ. The ends were cut back, 6 bases at V and 2 bases at J, with 16 bases in the middle. Here the CDR3 reads CASSSIRGSTNEKLFF. DNA for the CDR3: TGTGCCAGCAGTTCCATCCGGGGGAGTACTAATGAAAAACTGTTTTTT.

A note on this clonotype: This beta chain is an unintended read in a library built for alpha chains; its size means little. V gene TRBV11-2 combines with J gene TRBJ2-1; D not certain. The length of the CDR3 is 14 residues. The V and J ends lost 5 bases and 2 bases respectively, with 10 bases between them. Germline V gene data show CDR1 as SGHAT and CDR2 as FQNNGV. In DNA form, the CDR3 reads TGTGCCAGCAGCCCCGGGTTGGCCTACAATGAGCAGTTCTTC. Residues: CASSPGLAYNEQFF. The entire variable domain, with the rest obtained from reference TRBV11-2 and TRBJ2-1, is as follows: EAGVAQSPRYKIIEKRQSVAFWCNPISGHATLYWYQQILGQGPKLLIQFQNNGVVDDSQLPKDRFSAERLKGVDSTLKIQPAKLEDSAVYLCASSPGLAYNEQFFGPGTRLTVL.

This clonotype was observed a few times. This beta chain lies outside the target of a library built for alpha chains; its clone size means little. V usage is TRBV6-5 and J usage is TRBJ2-1; possible D gene TRBD2, 7 bases. CDR3 length equals 14 residues. Trimming shortened V by 4 bases and J by 8 bases, and 15 bases separated the two germline ends. Germline V lookup: CDR1 MNHEY, CDR2 SVGAGI. The CDR3 region is CASSLTVGGHEQFF. Here the CDR3 DNA reads TGTGCCAGCAGTTTGACCGTCGGGGGGCATGAGCAGTTCTTC.

This clonotype was observed a handful of times. The library was built for alpha chains, so this beta chain is an off-target read and its size means little. CDR3 loop: CASSYSTRVLAADTQYF. In DNA form, the CDR3 reads TGTGCCAGCAGTTACTCGACCAGGGTCTTGGCTGCAGATACGCAGTATTTT. This chain connects TRBV6-2 or TRBV6-3 to TRBJ2-3, with a possible D match to TRBD1 (5 bases). CDR1 and CDR2 from the germline V gene are MNHEY and SVGEGT. This CDR3 is 17 amino acids long. Trimming shortened V by 0 bases and J by 4 bases, and 17 bases separated the two germline ends.

About this clonotype: This beta chain is a stray read from a library made for alpha chains; its abundance is not meaningful. The genes are TRBV6-1 and TRBJ2-2, with 7 nucleotides matching TRBD2. Germline CDR1 is MNHNS and CDR2 is SASEGT. CDR3 length: 15 amino acids. Trimming removed 4 bases from V and 8 bases from J; junction bases left unmatched: 10. The CDR3 DNA reads as TGTGCCAGCAGTGGGAGACTAGCCCTGATGGGGGAGCTGTTTTTT. Residues: CASSGRLALMGELFF.

This clonotype appeared many times. Found in a library prepared for alpha chains, this beta chain is an off-target read, and its abundance has little meaning. The chain uses TRBV7-9 and TRBJ1-6; D may be TRBD1 (6 bases). The ends were cut back, 1 base at V and 11 bases at J, with 12 bases in the middle. The CDR3 loop spans 14 amino acids. The germline V gene encodes CDR1 SEHNR and CDR2 FQNEAQ (reference sequence). CDR3 in amino acids: CASSLVGQRTPLHF. CDR3 nucleotide sequence: TGTGCCAGCAGCTTAGTCGGACAGCGTACACCCCTCCACTTT.

In this sample, this clonotype turned up many times. At one end the junction does not follow the germline gene, possibly because of a read error. The library was prepared for alpha chains; this beta chain is a stray read, so its frequency means little. The genes are TRBV5-6 and TRBJ2-7; 7 bases line up with TRBD1. Germline V gene data show CDR1 as SGHDT and CDR2 as YYEEEE. The CDR3 spans 14 residues. The CDR3 nucleotides are TGTGCCAGCAGCTTGTGGGGGTACAGGGGACGACCCGACTTC. Its translation: CASSLWGYRGRPDF.